This entry features one T cell receptor (beta chain) sequence. The antigen remains unidentified. CDR3 length: 15 residues. The germline gives CDR1 SGHTA, CDR2 FQGNSA. V was cut by 5 bases and J by 2 bases, with 16 bases left in between. This entry is derived from a study of shared clonotypes between healthy human individuals. Study results and caveats: Clonotype sharing among donors was thought likely to change with sequencing depth.

Deep-level assay runs were performed. The repertoire was sequenced with immunoSEQ multiplex PCR; TCRdb's copy has only in-frame clones and lacks some. The sample records 2,500,000 or so clones, around nine tenths being singletons. Those who donated, Caucasian adults without exception, all lived in Nashville, Tennessee. A split of CD4+ cells into CD45RA+ naive and CD45RA-negative memory subsets was performed. The rearrangement joins TRBV7-2 to TRBJ2-7, with D maybe TRBD1 (5 bases). Sequencing was performed on naive CD4+ T cells sorted from blood. Subset denoted: CD45RA+ positively selected. The origin of this receptor is a man younger than 35 in good health. As DNA, the CDR3 is TGTGCCAGCAGCCCCCCCAGGGTCCCAACCTACGAGCAGTACTTC. As protein: CASSPPRVPTYEQYF.